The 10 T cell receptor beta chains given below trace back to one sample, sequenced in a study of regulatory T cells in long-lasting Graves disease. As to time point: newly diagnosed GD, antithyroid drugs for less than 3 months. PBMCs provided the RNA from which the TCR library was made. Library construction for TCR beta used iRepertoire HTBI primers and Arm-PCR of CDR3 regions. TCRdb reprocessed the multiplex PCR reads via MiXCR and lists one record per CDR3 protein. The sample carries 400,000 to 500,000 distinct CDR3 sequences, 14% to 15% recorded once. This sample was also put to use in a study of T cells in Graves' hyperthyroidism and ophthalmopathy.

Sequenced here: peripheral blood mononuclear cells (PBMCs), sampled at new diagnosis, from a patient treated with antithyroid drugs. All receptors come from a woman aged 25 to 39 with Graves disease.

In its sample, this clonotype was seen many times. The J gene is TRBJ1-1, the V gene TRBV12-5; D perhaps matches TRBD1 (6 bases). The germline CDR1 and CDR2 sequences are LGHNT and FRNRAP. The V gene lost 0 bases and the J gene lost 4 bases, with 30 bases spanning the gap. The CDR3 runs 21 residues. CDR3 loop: CASGLVADVGTRAPRGTEAFF. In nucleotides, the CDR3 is TGTGCTAGTGGTTTGGTAGCGGATGTGGGGACAAGAGCTCCCCGGGGCACTGAAGCTTTCTTT.

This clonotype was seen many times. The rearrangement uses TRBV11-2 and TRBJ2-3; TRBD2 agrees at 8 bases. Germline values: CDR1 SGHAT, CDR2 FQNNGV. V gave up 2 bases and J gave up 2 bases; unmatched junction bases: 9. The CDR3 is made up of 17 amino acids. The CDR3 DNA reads TGTGCCAGCAGCTTATTTTATCAGCGGGAGATCACAGATACGCAGTATTTT. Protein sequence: CASSLFYQREITDTQYF.

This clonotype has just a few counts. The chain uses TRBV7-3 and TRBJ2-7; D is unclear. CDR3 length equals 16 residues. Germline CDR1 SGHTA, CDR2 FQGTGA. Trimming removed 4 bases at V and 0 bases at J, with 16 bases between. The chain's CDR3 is CASSCETGRFSYEQYF. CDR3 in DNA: TGTGCCAGCAGCTGTGAAACGGGTCGGTTCTCCTACGAGCAGTACTTC.

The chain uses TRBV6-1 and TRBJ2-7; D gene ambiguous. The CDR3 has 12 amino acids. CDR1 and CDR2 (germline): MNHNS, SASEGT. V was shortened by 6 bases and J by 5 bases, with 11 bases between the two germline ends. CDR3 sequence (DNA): TGTGCCAGCAGGGCAGACTTCGACGAGCAGTACTTC. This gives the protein CASRADFDEQYF.

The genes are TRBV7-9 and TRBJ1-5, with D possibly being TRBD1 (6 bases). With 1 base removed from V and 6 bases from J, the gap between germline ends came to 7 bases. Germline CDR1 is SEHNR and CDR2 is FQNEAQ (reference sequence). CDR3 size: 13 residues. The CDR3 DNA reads TGTGCCAGCAGCTTAGACAGGGCTCAGCCCCAGCATTTT. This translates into CASSLDRAQPQHF.

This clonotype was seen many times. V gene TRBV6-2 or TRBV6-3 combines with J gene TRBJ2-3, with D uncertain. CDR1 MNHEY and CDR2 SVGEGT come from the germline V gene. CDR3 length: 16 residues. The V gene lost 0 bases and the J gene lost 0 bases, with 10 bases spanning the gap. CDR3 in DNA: TGTGCCAGCAGTTACTCGGCAGATACCAGCACAGATACGCAGTATTTT. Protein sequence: CASSYSADTSTDTQYF.

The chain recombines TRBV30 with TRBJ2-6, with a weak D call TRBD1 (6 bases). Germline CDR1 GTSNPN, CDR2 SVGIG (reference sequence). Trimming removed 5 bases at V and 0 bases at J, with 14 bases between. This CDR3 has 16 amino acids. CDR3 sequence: CAWQTGFSSGANVLTF. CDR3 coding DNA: TGTGCCTGGCAGACAGGCTTTAGCTCTGGGGCCAACGTCCTGACTTTC.

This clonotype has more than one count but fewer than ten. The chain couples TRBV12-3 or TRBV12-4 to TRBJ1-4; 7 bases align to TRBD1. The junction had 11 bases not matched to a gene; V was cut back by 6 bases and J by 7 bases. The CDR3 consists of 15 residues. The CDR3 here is CASSQTTGFSEKLFF. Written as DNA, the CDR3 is TGTGCCAGCAGCCAGACGACAGGGTTTAGTGAAAAACTGTTTTTT.

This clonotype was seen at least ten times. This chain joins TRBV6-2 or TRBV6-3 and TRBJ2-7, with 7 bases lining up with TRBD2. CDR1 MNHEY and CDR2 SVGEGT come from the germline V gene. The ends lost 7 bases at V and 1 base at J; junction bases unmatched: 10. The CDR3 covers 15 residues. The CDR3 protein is CASTQPGRPSYEQYF. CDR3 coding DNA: TGTGCCAGCACCCAACCCGGGAGGCCATCCTACGAGCAGTACTTC.

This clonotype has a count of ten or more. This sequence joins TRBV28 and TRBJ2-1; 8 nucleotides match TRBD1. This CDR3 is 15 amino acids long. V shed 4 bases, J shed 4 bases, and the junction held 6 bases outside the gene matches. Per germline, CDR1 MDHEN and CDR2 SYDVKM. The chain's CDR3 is CASSSDREVYNEQFF. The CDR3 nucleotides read TGTGCCAGCAGTTCGGACAGGGAGGTTTACAATGAGCAGTTCTTC.